This paragraph reports one TCR beta chain. Antigen specificity is unknown. These data belong to a study of shared clonotypes between healthy human individuals. Overall study findings and caveats: Sampling covered blood only; tissue repertoires likely differ. Larger estimated richness was generally recorded for naive subsets relative to memory subsets. Shared clonotypes across all four donors exceeded non-shared ones in generation probability.

For each subset, genomic DNA was distributed in equal portions over several immunoSEQ plates. Sequenced by immunoSEQ multiplex PCR; TCRdb stores in-frame clones only, minus some. Of some 630,000 clones listed, approximately 75% are singletons. This TCR was recovered from a woman in her 30s in good health. Sample: memory CD4+ T cells sorted from blood. Described subset: CD45RA-negative fraction.

The CDR3 DNA sequence: TGCAGCGTTGAACCTCCGGGCTATGGCTACACCTTC. Encoded protein: CSVEPPGYGYTF. The chain joins TRBV29-1 to TRBJ1-2; D is undetermined. Looked up from germline, CDR1 is SQVTM and CDR2 is ANQGSEA. Deletions cut 2 bases from V and 4 bases from J, with 8 bases between. The CDR3 loop spans 12 amino acids. The whole variable domain, remainder taken from reference TRBV29-1 and TRBJ1-2, is SAVISQKPSRDICQRGTSLTIQCQVDSQVTMMFWYRQQPGQSLTLIATANQGSEATYESGFVIDKFPISRPNLTFSTLTVSNMSPEDSSIYLCSVEPPGYGYTFGSGTRLTVV.